This T cell receptor (beta chain) was profiled in a study of cytomegalovirus exposure and HLA in healthy donors (dated by TCRdb to 2015 to 2018). Broadly, across the study: An earlier analysis of approximately 640 of the donors reported approximately 300 Gb of sequence data and roughly 100 million unique TCR beta sequences from about 179 million T cells. An early release that covered some 640 HLA-typed donors contained approximately 300 gigabases of sequencing data and some 87 million unique TCR sequences. Of the roughly 400 genotyped donors, roughly 85% fell in the genetic ancestry cluster associated with self-reported Caucasian donors. The study aimed to test whether cataloging public T cell receptors could reveal signatures of past pathogen exposure. The study profiled the T cell repertoires of hundreds of subjects by immunosequencing and related them to cytomegalovirus serostatus. In addition to the first cohort of around 670 subjects, a separate validation cohort of approximately 120 different subjects was used. To predict cytomegalovirus infection status, the study combined high-throughput TCR immunosequencing, statistical association of individual TCRs with disease status, and machine learning. A later analysis re-analyzed previously published TCR beta repertoires from 660 or so donors and added high-resolution HLA genotyping to study TCR occurrence patterns. In the later analysis, no new phenotypic data were used to find candidate immune exposures; instead, reliance was placed on TCR beta sequences and their occurrence across donors. An earlier analysis of 587 of the donors used high-throughput TCR beta sequencing to judge whether each TCR beta V gene segment behaved as functional or pseudogenic. Donor age, sex, ethnicity and CMV serostatus were compiled alongside the repertoire data. A later genetic analysis used genome-wide SNP genotypes for about 60% of the roughly 670 donors, treating that subset as a discovery cohort. All discovery cohort repertoires had been generated using a single sequencing platform. Class I and class II HLA loci were covered by the typing at four-digit resolution. The number of donors typed differed by locus, with about 629-640 for A, B, C, DRB1 and DQB1, over 500 for DQA1, some 570 for DPA1, and 450 to 480 for DPB1. A handful of DR-DQ haplotypes were handled as single units for association and clustering because linkage in the cohort was strong. Among about 400 genotyped donors of the cohort, an average of approximately 240,000 unique TCR beta nucleotide sequences was sequenced per donor, of which approximately 19% were non-productive. Beyond this particular receptor, the publication reports: In a later analysis, several top co-occurrence clusters were reported to appear linked to parvovirus B19, influenza, CMV and Epstein-Barr virus. When HLA alleles, especially DR and DQ, strongly co-occurred, TCR associations were difficult to assign to individual alleles. The authors suggested that the approach could potentially be extended to other disease states and immunological phenotypes. About 17 rarely observed V segments, including chromosome 9 orphons, were excluded from the earlier analysis of about 610 of the donors because counts were too low. A later analysis found that TCR association rates varied across HLA loci, with DRB1 alleles showing the most associated TCRs and HLA-C alleles the fewest. A further reported finding was that TCR beta sequences accurately predicted the HLA-A and HLA-B alleles for most subjects in the first cohort. Compared with the roughly 720-donor mean, donors in an Asian-associated ancestry cluster had fewer N-insertions in productive TCRs, according to a later genetic analysis. The study listed 164 TCR beta chains as associated with cytomegalovirus. V-gene and J-gene trimming of TCR beta chains was associated with a missense DCLRE1C variant in a later genetic analysis, and the association was replicated in an independent cohort. The only immune exposure information available for the cohort was CMV serostatus. At a false discovery rate of 0.05, a later analysis linked around 17,000 TCR beta sequences to specific HLA alleles. Most TCR sequences were seen in very few donors, while some public TCRs were found in many individuals. Most CMV-associated TCR beta chains appeared to be HLA-restricted in a later analysis, and the HLA associations seemed to be driven largely by CMV exposure. Three of the identified cytomegalovirus-associated TCR beta chains were confirmed in vitro to be specific for cytomegalovirus antigens. In this cohort, only TCR beta chains were sequenced, and detectable features were limited by the absence of alpha or paired-chain data. Correlated functional status among segregating V segments might be attributable to linkage disequilibrium, but an unknown experimental factor could not be ruled out. Roughly uniform sequencing depth across donors was assumed in presence/absence analyses, although this assumption may not hold. Because HLA typing was missing for some donors at each locus, association tests included only the typed subset. A cluster of highly shared sequence variants was judged likely to represent a technical artifact of the sequencing pipeline. A later analysis found that HLA-associated TCR beta chains were more clonally expanded and had lower generation probabilities than equally common non-associated chains. Some IMGT-functional V segments, including TRBV6-2 and TRBV6-3, could not be told apart with the 87-base-pair reads, so those segments were excluded. In both the original and validation cohorts, the classifier was reported to diagnose cytomegalovirus status with high specificity and sensitivity. Broadly in line with IMGT annotations, most TCR beta V segments showed up in productive rearrangements about 87% or about 30% of the time in an earlier analysis of around 600 of the donors.

The cohort was made up of roughly 670 healthy bone marrow donors. All cohort members were sampled while nominally healthy, although unrecorded immune exposures were likely present. The donor tested CMV seropositive, placing the donor among the 290 or so seropositive members of the cohort. Every donor gave a peripheral blood sample, and the peripheral blood mononuclear cells from that sample were used for TCR beta sequencing. Genomic DNA was extracted from the blood cell samples with the Qiagen DNeasy Blood Extraction Kit. The CDR3 starts with the cysteine, ends with the phenylalanine, and has 14 residues. Only the CDR3 portion is preserved as DNA: 42 bases, with reading frame beginning at the first base. A distance of 12 bases separates the germline ends of V and J, which lose 1 base and 6 bases respectively. As encoded in the germline V gene (reference sequence), CDR1 is LNHNV while CDR2 is YYDKDF.

The library was built by means of the immunoSEQ multiplex PCR assay. The multiplex PCR relied on a mix of 60 forward primers for TCR Vbeta segments and 13 reverse primers for TCR Jbeta segments. Amplification of the CDR3 region of rearranged TCR beta genes was performed with a multiplex PCR assay on genomic DNA. The Illumina HiSeq System was used to sequence the amplified TCR beta libraries as 87-base-pair reads. On the study's bioinformatics: Across the 670 or so repertoires, a later analysis counted approximately 83 million unique TCR beta chains, about 10 million of which were shared by at least two donors. Raw reads were error-corrected and collapsed into unique sequences by a nearest-neighbor algorithm in which closely related sequences were merged to remove PCR and sequencing errors. CDR3 sequences were aligned to IMGT reference sequences to assign V, D and J gene segments. For a sequence to be retained, at least a six-nucleotide match to both a V gene segment and a J gene segment was required. Rearrangements were called productive when the CDR3 lacked stop codons and stayed in frame with V and J; all others were non-productive. CDR3 was defined according to IMGT convention as the region running from the second conserved V-encoded cysteine to the conserved J-encoded phenylalanine. The earlier analysis of about 530 of the donors excluded any sequence lacking an unambiguous match to a single V gene segment. In an earlier analysis of 450 to 750 of the donors, a V segment was called functional when productive rearrangements were above 56.7%, and segregating when the standard deviation between donors exceeded 5%. A statistical classification framework was built to diagnose cytomegalovirus status from the catalog of TCR beta chain sequences. In a later analysis, V and J genes were assigned by comparing TCR nucleotide sequences against IMGT/GENE-DB human TR gene sequences. In a later analysis, CDR3 sequences and most-parsimonious VDJ recombination scenarios were assigned using the TCRdist pipeline. A later analysis defined each TCR beta chain by its CDR3 amino acid sequence plus V-gene family, and excluded reads lacking a unique V-gene family. In a later analysis, 500 to 700 highly shared, low-generation-probability nucleotide sequences were removed to address suspected cross-contamination and a sequencing artifact. For each public chain, a later analysis derived a clonal expansion index from normalized ranks of inferred template counts within each repertoire. Generation probabilities in a later analysis came from a VDJ recombination model fitted to out-of-frame rearrangements, and those results were checked against IGoR. In a later analysis, hypergeometric tests were used to score TCR-TCR, TCR-HLA and TCR-CMV co-occurrence, with a repertoire-size bias correction applied to TCR pairs. A later analysis estimated false discovery rates by permuting HLA or CMV assignments 20 times. A later analysis grouped co-occurring TCRs with DBSCAN, adding TCRdist sequence similarity when clustering within HLA-allele-positive subsets. For co-occurrence clustering, repertoires with fewer than 30,000 or more than 120,000 public chains were excluded, along with several repertoires with anomalous nucleotide sharing. What TCRdb holds here is the immuneACCESS table cut down to in-frame rearrangements. Part of the clones is not present; checked against another copy, under half of the missing clones reflect an unresolved V gene, and the others are unexplained. That table gives V, J and clone size, and the DNA gave D and trimming. A total of some 150,000 clones appear in this sample, over 70% of them only once. 9.5% to 15% of the sample rests with the top ten.

This clone has only one observation. The antigen it recognizes is unknown. Per-nucleotide qualities are absent, and no much larger clonotype sits a single base away. The specimen sequenced was PBMCs. The chain uses TRBV15 and TRBJ1-1; the D gene cannot be resolved reliably. The clonotype was recovered from a man in his thirties or forties in good health and CMV-seropositive. The bases read TGTGCCACCAGCAGAGTAGCGTCAGGCGCTGAAGCTTTCTTT. It encodes CATSRVASGAEAFF.